This T cell receptor beta chain stems from a study of neurological immune-mediated disorders. Whole-study results and caveats: None of the CDR3 amino acid sequences of expanded clones recurred across subjects, suggesting private repertoires in all groups. The multiple sclerosis repertoire cluster showed no association with any clinical or MRI feature. The authors stated that larger cohorts are needed.

This clonotype was seen a handful of times. Its antigen remains unidentified. The sorted libraries were prepared using about a million CD4+ or CD8+ T cells that had themselves been sorted. Synthesis of cDNA was carried out by template-switch 5'RACE. The reaction used 10-nucleotide random UMIs. TCRdb processed the 5' RACE reads anew with MiXCR; each CDR3 protein has one entry. Of under 60,000 distinct CDR3 sequences listed, around 5.8% were seen once; the top ten hold less than 1.5%. Trimming removed 3 bases from V and 4 bases from J; junction bases left unmatched: 7. The CDR3 spans 16 residues. Germline CDR1 is KGHSH and CDR2 is LQKENI.

The receptor was isolated from a woman in her late teens or twenties with multiple sclerosis. The source material was CD4+ T cells from blood. The V and J genes are TRBV18 and TRBJ1-4, with 8 nucleotides matching TRBD1. The CDR3 DNA is TGTGCCAGCTCACCTATCGGGACAGGTTTTAATGAAAAACTGTTTTTT. The encoded protein is CASSPIGTGFNEKLFF.